This TCR beta chain stems from a study of regulatory T cells in long-lasting Graves disease. This clonotype came up many times. The CDR3 length is 16 residues. Trimming took off 7 bases at V and 0 bases at J, with 19 bases between the two ends. Germline V gene lookup returns CDR1 MDHEN and CDR2 SYDVKM. Sequencing libraries for TCR beta were prepared with iRepertoire HTBI primers and Arm-PCR of CDR3 regions. One entry per CDR3 protein, called by TCRdb with MiXCR from the multiplex PCR reads. The table includes some 340,000 distinct CDR3 sequences, roughly 10% detected once. The time point was: newly diagnosed GD, antithyroid drugs for less than 3 months. PBMC-extracted RNA yielded the TCR library. These data also formed part of another study, on T cells in Graves' hyperthyroidism and ophthalmopathy. From that second work: It was uncontrolled infection, other autoimmune disease, pregnancy or lactation that excluded patients.

Sequenced material: peripheral blood mononuclear cells (PBMCs), taken at new diagnosis, from a patient treated with antithyroid drugs. The clonotype originates from a woman aged 18 to 35 with Graves disease. The chain combines TRBV28 with TRBJ2-7; possibly TRBD1 or TRBD2 for D (6 bases each). The CDR3 sequence: CASTTIGGGLSYEQYF. The CDR3 bases are TGTGCCAGCACAACAATAGGGGGAGGCCTCTCCTACGAGCAGTACTTC.